What follows are 9 T cell receptor beta chains derived from one specimen sequenced in a study of T cells in Graves' hyperthyroidism and ophthalmopathy. Amplified regions were TCR beta CDR3 sequences from RNA transcripts. Primed by the HTBI set, a first-round RT-PCR was run on the TCR CDR3. From the multiplex PCR reads, TCRdb called clonotypes with MiXCR, one entry per CDR3 protein. The repertoire has under 350,000 distinct CDR3 sequences, roughly 21% of them found once; the top ten carry over 45%. The sample was blood. The receptor source for this set is a woman aged 50 to 60 with Graves' hyperthyroidism.

The chain has TRBV6-2 or TRBV6-3 and TRBJ1-2; unclear D gene. The V end was cut by 5 bases, the J end by 4 bases, with 17 bases between. Germline V gene data show CDR1 as MNHEY and CDR2 as SVGEGT. There are 15 residues in the CDR3. The CDR3 is CASSPRGQGFYGYTF. The CDR3 coding sequence is TGTGCCAGCAGTCCTCGGGGTCAAGGGTTCTATGGCTACACCTTC.

This clonotype was recorded many times. This chain links TRBV12-3 or TRBV12-4 with TRBJ2-2; no clear D. There are 11 residues in the CDR3. The V end lost 7 bases, the J end lost 2 bases, and 2 bases lay between the germline ends. The CDR3 reads CASTNTGELFF. CDR3 in DNA: TGTGCCAGCACCAACACCGGGGAGCTGTTTTTT.

The V call is TRBV9, the J call TRBJ1-2; a weak D match, TRBD1 (5 bases). Trimming shortened V by 1 base and J by 8 bases, and 15 bases separated the two germline ends. The germline CDR1 and CDR2 sequences are SGDLS and YYNGEE. The CDR3 consists of 14 residues. CDR3 amino acids: CASSVREGTGGYTF. Written as DNA, the CDR3 is TGTGCCAGCAGCGTACGGGAGGGGACCGGAGGCTACACCTTC.

The chain recombines TRBV20-1 with TRBJ2-5, with 13 bases fitting TRBD2. The germline CDR1 and CDR2 sequences are DFQATT and SNEGSKA (reference sequence). This CDR3 region has 17 residues. V was pared by 3 bases and J by 5 bases, with 12 bases of the junction left unmatched. Here the CDR3 reads CSASAPRLAGGEETQYF. The DNA for the CDR3 is TGCAGTGCTAGCGCTCCTAGACTAGCGGGGGGAGAGGAGACCCAGTACTTC.

Remarks on this clonotype: A much larger clone sits a single nucleotide away, making a read error possible. This rearrangement joins TRBV2 to TRBJ2-3; 8 bases fit TRBD1. The DNA end favors TRBJ1-5, so the J call may be wrong. Germline-derived CDR1 and CDR2 are SNHLY and FYNNEI. The CDR3 totals 15 residues. CDR3 region: CASSRRTGSTDTQHF. The DNA for the CDR3 is TGTGCCAGCAGTCGTCGGACAGGGAGCACAGATACGCAGCATTTT.

This clonotype was seen many times. The V and J genes are TRBV2 and TRBJ1-2; D is perhaps TRBD1 (5 bases). The CDR3 spans 15 residues. The germline V gene has CDR1 SNHLY and CDR2 FYNNEI. The ends were cut back, 8 bases at V and 2 bases at J, with 18 bases in the middle. The CDR3 region is CASQPALTVNYGYTF. The CDR3 nucleotides read TGTGCCAGCCAACCGGCCCTGACAGTCAACTATGGCTACACCTTC.

On this clonotype: One end of the junction does not line up with germline, which may come from a read error. This chain links TRBV6-1 with TRBJ2-2; no firm D call. The CDR3 length is 15 residues. Germline V gene data show CDR1 as MNHNS and CDR2 as SASEGT. CDR3 protein: CASSDWNRNTRELFF. The CDR3 coding sequence is TGTGCCAGCAGTGATTGGAACAGAAACACCAGGGAGCTGTTTTTT.

This chain uses TRBV28 with TRBJ1-2, with D hard to call. CDR1 is MDHEN, CDR2 SYDVKM, per germline. The CDR3 spans 14 residues. Trimming shortened V by 3 bases and J by 0 bases, and 8 bases separated the two germline ends. This CDR3 reads CASSLREPNYGYTF. As DNA, the CDR3 is TGTGCCAGCAGTTTGAGGGAACCTAACTATGGCTACACCTTC.

This clonotype has a handful of counts. This chain links TRBV6-1 with TRBJ2-2; perhaps TRBD1 as D (6 bases). CDR3 length: 13 amino acids. The germline gives CDR1 MNHNS, CDR2 SASEGT. The V end was cut by 7 bases, the J end by 3 bases, with 9 bases between. CDR3 coding DNA: TGTGCCAGCAAACACAGGGACACCGGGGAGCTGTTTTTT. Translation gives CASKHRDTGELFF.